Included here is one T cell receptor (beta chain) sequence, with context. This sample stems from a study of cytomegalovirus exposure and HLA in healthy donors. As for the study in general: Researchers previously reported finding 90 million to 120 million unique TCR beta sequences from some 180 million T cells.

Germline-derived CDR1 and CDR2 are SGHTA and FQGNSA. This CDR3 has 17 amino acids. Unmatched junction bases numbered 13, after V lost 1 base and J lost 5 bases. A multiplex PCR was run with 60 Vbeta primers and 13 Jbeta primers. Method: immunoSEQ multiplex PCR; TCRdb's copy keeps in-frame clones and lacks some. The sample shows roughly 190,000 clones, about 76% of them seen only once. Sequencing input: PBMCs. This TCR derives from a woman aged 50 to 60 in good health and CMV-seronegative. The V and J genes are TRBV7-2 and TRBJ2-5; 7 bases are a match to TRBD1. DNA for the CDR3: TGTGCCAGCAGCTTAGTGCGCCGGTTAGACAGGGTTGAGACCCAGTACTTC. It translates to CASSLVRRLDRVETQYF.